Following are 6 T cell receptor beta chains from one sample sequenced in a study of regulatory T cells in long-lasting Graves disease. Sequencing libraries for TCR beta were prepared with iRepertoire HTBI primers and Arm-PCR of CDR3 regions. Using its own MiXCR run on the multiplex PCR reads, TCRdb lists one record per CDR3 protein. The table records 250,000 or so distinct CDR3 sequences, about 20% of them present only once. Regarding time point: newly diagnosed GD, antithyroid drugs for less than 3 months. TCR sequences were obtained from RNA taken from PBMCs. The same data also went into a second study, on T cells in Graves' hyperthyroidism and ophthalmopathy.

Sequences were derived from peripheral blood mononuclear cells (PBMCs), sampled at new diagnosis, from a patient treated with antithyroid drugs. The receptors originated from a woman aged 25 to 39 with Graves disease.

Regarding this clonotype: This likely came from a read error, as a far larger clone is one base away. The CDR3 bases are TGTGCCAGCTCACCTCGGCCTGGACCCGATGAGCAGTACTTC. Translating it yields CASSPRPGPDEQYF. J is TRBJ2-4 and V is TRBV18, with D hard to call. V gave up 3 bases and J gave up 13 bases, with 19 bases separating them. This CDR3 has 14 amino acids. Germline V gene sequence: CDR1 KGHSH, CDR2 LQKENI.

This clonotype was seen repeatedly, ten times or more. Because the CDR3's place on the DNA is in doubt, the DNA is left out and the CDR3 is given as listed by TCRdb. The rearrangement uses TRBV5-1 and TRBJ1-2. Termini included, the CDR3 measures 11 amino acids. CDR1 and CDR2 from the germline V gene are SGHRS and YFSETQ. CDR3 protein: CATYGDYGCTF.

This clonotype was counted many times. The rearrangement uses TRBV20-1 and TRBJ2-1; TRBD2 might be the D (6 bases). The CDR3 has 14 residues. Germline V CDR1 and CDR2: DFQATT, SNEGSKA (reference sequence). Trimming stripped 6 bases from V and 4 bases from J, with 16 bases between. The CDR3 nucleotides are TGCAGTGCCCGCGGGGCCAGCATATACAATGAGCAGTTCTTC. As protein: CSARGASIYNEQFF.

This clonotype was seen a few times. This chain links TRBV5-4 with TRBJ2-3; weak D call: TRBD1 (5 bases). Trimming took off 7 bases at V and 2 bases at J, with 17 bases between the two ends. Looked up from germline, CDR1 is SGHNT and CDR2 is YYREEE (reference sequence). CDR3 length equals 15 residues. This CDR3 reads CASANLPRDTDTQYF. CDR3 nucleotide sequence: TGTGCCAGCGCGAATTTACCCAGGGACACAGATACGCAGTATTTT. The variable domain in full, with the rest retrieved from reference TRBV5-4 and TRBJ2-3, is ETGVTQSPTHLIKTRGQQVTLRCSSQSGHNTVSWYQQALGQGPQFIFQYYREEENGRGNFPPRFSGLQFPNYSSELNVNALELDDSALYLCASANLPRDTDTQYFGPGTRLTVL.

This clonotype has just a few counts. The chain joins TRBV7-9 to TRBJ2-5; the match to TRBD1 covers 7 bases. The CDR3 sequence is 13 residues long. Germline CDR1 reads SEHNR; CDR2 reads FQNEAQ (reference sequence). The V and J ends lost 6 bases and 1 base, in that order; junction bases with no gene match: 2. The chain's CDR3 is CASRAGGQETQYF. The CDR3 DNA is TGTGCCAGCAGGGCAGGGGGCCAAGAGACCCAGTACTTC.

Ten or more counts support this clonotype. J is TRBJ2-3 and V is TRBV7-2; 9 nucleotides align to TRBD2. V was pared by 5 bases and J by 7 bases, with 10 bases of the junction left unmatched. This CDR3 contains 15 residues. Germline V gene lookup returns CDR1 SGHTA and CDR2 FQGNSA. The CDR3 reads CASSPSGGLTNTQYF. The DNA of the CDR3 is TGTGCCAGCAGCCCAAGCGGGGGGCTAACCAATACGCAGTATTTT.